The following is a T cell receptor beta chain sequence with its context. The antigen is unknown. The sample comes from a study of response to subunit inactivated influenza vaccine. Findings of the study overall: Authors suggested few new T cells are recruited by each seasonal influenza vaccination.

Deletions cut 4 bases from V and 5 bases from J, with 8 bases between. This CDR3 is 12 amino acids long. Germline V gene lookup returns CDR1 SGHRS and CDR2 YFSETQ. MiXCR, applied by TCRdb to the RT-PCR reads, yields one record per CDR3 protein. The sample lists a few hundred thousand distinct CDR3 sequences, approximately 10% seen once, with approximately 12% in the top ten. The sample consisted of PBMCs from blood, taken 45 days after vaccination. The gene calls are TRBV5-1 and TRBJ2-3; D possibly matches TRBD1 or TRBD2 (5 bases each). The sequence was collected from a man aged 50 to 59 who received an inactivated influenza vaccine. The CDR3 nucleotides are TGCGCCAGCAGCCCGGGGCTAGATACGCAGTATTTT. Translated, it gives CASSPGLDTQYF. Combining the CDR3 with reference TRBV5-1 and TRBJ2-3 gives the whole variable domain KAGVTQTPRYLIKTRGQQVTLSCSPISGHRSVSWYQQTPGQGLQFLFEYFSETQRNKGNFPGRFSGRQFSNSRSEMNVSTLELGDSALYLCASSPGLDTQYFGPGTRLTVL.